This TCR beta chain comes out of a study of molecular identifiers for immune sequencing clone quantification. Study background: In replicates, RNA taken from 20,000 or 100,000 naive CD8 cells was divided five ways, and four portions underwent sequencing. Regarding the study as a whole: Clones exceeding 20 RNA copies carried over 99% of effector molecules but under 1% of naive-cell molecules.

CD8+CD4-CCR7+CD45RA+ sorting gave the naive CD8 T cells. The CDR3 extends over 13 amino acids. As regards this clonotype: Its cognate antigen is unknown. One junction end does not reproduce the germline sequence, and a read error may be involved.

The use of previously described methods and listed TCR primers produced the bulk TCR libraries. TCRdb redid the calling of the PCR reads with MiXCR, one entry per CDR3 protein. The sample includes about 640,000 distinct CDR3 sequences, 15% to 20% seen only once; the top ten take roughly 0.85%. V is TRBV5-3 and J is TRBJ1-1, with a possible D match to TRBD1 (5 bases). TRBV5-3 is an ORF for which the function is uncertain. This receptor was taken from a human donor in good health. Some libraries in this study had Jurkat cell RNA spiked in. Sequencing was done on a sample of naive CD8+ T cells from blood, with Jurkat cell RNA spiked in. The subset was: FACS-sorted CD8+CD4-CCR7+CD45RA+ naive T cells. The CDR3 DNA is TGTGCCAGCAGCTTGGTAGGGGACCATGAAGCTTTCTTT. It encodes CASSLVGDHEAFF.